This TCR beta chain emerged from a study of T cells in Graves' hyperthyroidism and ophthalmopathy (dated by TCRdb to between 2018 and 2021). Regarding the research as a whole: Peripheral blood samples were taken at the time of initial diagnosis, prior to any treatment. A discovery cohort of around 100 patients, 43 with Graves' ophthalmopathy and about 58 with stable Graves' hyperthyroidism, was used to find distinguishing TCR V-J signatures. After blood sampling, hyperthyroidism patients were treated with methimazole at a starting dose of 30 mg daily, and ophthalmopathy patients were treated with high-dose intravenous methylprednisolone. Prospective prediction of ophthalmopathy was tested in an independent validation cohort consisting of about 19 hyperthyroidism patients and approximately 16 patients who later progressed to ophthalmopathy. The 85 to 100 discovery patients were randomly split 7:3 into training and test sets. The study also compared thyroid tissue and blood T-cell repertoires from several Graves' hyperthyroidism patients. The paper describes TCR Vbeta CDR3 sequencing of 140 or so peripheral blood samples, made up of around 41 ophthalmopathy patients, more than 70 hyperthyroidism patients and 17 progressor patients. The paper's findings and limits, for the study overall: During validation, the model predicted progression to ophthalmopathy a median of about 5.9 months ahead of onset, with almost 71% sensitivity and 72% to 80% specificity. Most expanded thyroid clonotypes (frequency above 0.001) were also found in blood, which suggests that blood repertoires may mirror thyroid immune responses. A 13 V-J signature model separated ophthalmopathy from stable hyperthyroidism, with around 91% sensitivity and 81.08% specificity in cross-validation and 80%/75% in testing. Sample size was not statistically predetermined, and blinding of investigators to group allocation was not performed.

At least ten counts were recorded for this clonotype. Its specific antigen is unknown. Base qualities are not provided; no much larger clone lies one nucleotide away. Amplification of TCR beta CDR3 regions was carried out from RNA transcripts. For the first round of RT-PCR on the TCR CDR3, the HTBI primer set was used together with the Qiagen OneStep RT-PCR kit. A second multiplex PCR round built the libraries, followed by size selection and purification. The libraries were sequenced on an Illumina HiSeq2000 using paired-end 100 bp reads. The original pipeline was this. Raw data were processed with SOAPnuke, discarding reads with adapters, uncalled bases, mean Phred below 15, or no exact constant-primer or identifier match. COPE v1.2.5 was used to merge high-quality paired reads, and clonotypes were defined as unique nucleotide sequences. MiTCR v1.1 was used to align the clonotypes against IMGT TRBV, TRBD and TRBJ reference segments. Only V-J combinations with frequency above 0.0001, covering approximately 99% of repertoires, were analysed. A TCS score was defined as the ratio between F50 (clonal expansion) and ExV (chaos), using BLOSUM62-based TCRdist between CDR3 peptides within each V-J. Welch's t-statistics and random forest reduced roughly 540 V-J features to around 14, which were used in a naive Bayes classifier (R e1071). TCRdb itself trimmed the public reads at Q25 with fastp, ran MiXCR and retained productive beta chains. Every distinct CDR3 protein forms one entry, paired with its most common genes and DNA. The V and J calls were determined by TCRdb, not by the authors. Present in this sample are about 560,000 distinct CDR3 sequences, approximately 15% of which were seen just once. Around 6.6% of the sample belongs to the ten largest clones.

V is shortened by 5 bases, J by 4 bases, and the region joining them spans 14 bases. CDR1 and CDR2 are drawn from the germline V gene: MNHNS, SASEGT. The cysteine opens and the phenylalanine closes a CDR3 of 14 amino acids. Here the CDR3 DNA is all that survives: 42 bases in frame from base 1. A patient counted as having stable Graves' hyperthyroidism if no progression to ophthalmopathy occurred over 18 months of follow-up. Hyperthyroidism patients were newly diagnosed, had a disease duration of under 2 months, and were aged 18 to 65 years. Exclusion was applied to patients with uncontrolled infections, other autoimmune diseases, pregnancy or lactation. Diagnoses were based on clinical symptoms, serum thyroxine and TRAb, thyroid ultrasound and orbital computed tomography. PBMCs were separated from under 12 ml of fresh peripheral blood using Ficoll-Paque density gradient centrifugation. Total RNA was extracted using Trizol reagent, and RNA quality was assessed on an Agilent 2100 Bioanalyzer.

Sequencing used blood. This receptor chain uses TRBV6-1 and TRBJ1-1, with no confidently assigned D gene. The receptor was derived from a woman aged 25 to 39 with Graves' hyperthyroidism. The CDR3 here reads CASSYVPGSTEAFF. The sequenced DNA: TGTGCCAGCAGTTACGTCCCGGGGAGCACTGAAGCTTTCTTT.